These T cell receptor beta chains were read from a single sample in a study of T cells in Graves' hyperthyroidism and ophthalmopathy. TCRdb reprocessed the multiplex PCR reads via MiXCR and lists one record per CDR3 protein. Found here are 300,000 to 450,000 distinct CDR3 sequences, about 14% of them singletons; the top ten hold 15% to 20%. The sequenced material came from blood. The receptors shown here come from a woman between 25 and 40 years old with Graves' ophthalmopathy. Each CDR3 is given with its conserved first and last residue. A D gene is named only where the DNA matches it firmly. The listing skips clone size in some rows; elsewhere it reads once, few, many or a size class.

d_call	clone_size	v_call	j_call	cdr3_nt	cdr3_aa
.	many	TRBV6-1	TRBJ2-1	TGTGCCAGCAGATACCCCGAAAAATGGTCTTATAATGAGCAGTTCTTC	CASRYPEKWSYNEQFF
TRBD1	many	TRBV3-1	TRBJ1-3	TGTGCCAGCATGGACAGGACTGGAAACACCATATATTTT	CASMDRTGNTIYF
.	few	TRBV6-5	TRBJ2-1	TGTGTCAGCAGTTACTCGAGAGGCACGGCCAGGACTATCTACAATGAGCAGTTCTTC	CVSSYSRGTARTIYNEQFF
.	many	TRBV11-2	TRBJ2-1	TGTGCCAGCAGCTTAGATCAGGGGTTTTACAATGAGCAGTTCTTC	CASSLDQGFYNEQFF
TRBD1	few	TRBV28	TRBJ1-2	TGTGCCAGCAGTTCGACAGGGGGCTTGGGCTACACCTTC	CASSSTGGLGYTF
TRBD2	many	TRBV20-1	TRBJ2-3	TGCAGTGCTCAGACTAGCGGGGGGGCGTCAGATACGCAGTATTTT	CSAQTSGGASDTQYF
.	many	TRBV3-1	TRBJ1-4	TGTGCCAGCAGCCAAACCTACCATGGGGGTGAAAAACTGTTTTTT	CASSQTYHGGEKLFF
.	.	TRBV19	TRBJ2-1	TGTGCCAGTAGTGCCCTCCGGGGGTCCTACAATGAGCAGTTCTTC	CASSALRGSYNEQFF
.	many	TRBV11-1	TRBJ2-1	TGTGCCAGCAGCTTAATCCGATCCTCCTACAATGAGCAGTTCTTC	CASSLIRSSYNEQFF
.	few	TRBV29-1	TRBJ2-1	TGCAGCGTTACAAAAAAGAACAATGAGCAGTTCTTC	CSVTKKNNEQFF
TRBD1	many	TRBV7-8	TRBJ2-2	TGTGCCAGCAGCGAGACAGGGGATACCGGGGAGCTGTTTTTT	CASSETGDTGELFF
.	many	TRBV7-2	TRBJ2-7	TGTGCCAGCAGCCAACCAGGGATCTACGAGCAGTACTTC	CASSQPGIYEQYF
TRBD2	few	TRBV20-1	TRBJ2-7	TGCAGTGCTACCCCCCCCCGGGGGACTACCTACGAGCAGTACTTC	CSATPPRGTTYEQYF
TRBD1	many	TRBV20-1	TRBJ1-5	TGCAGTGCTAGACGGCTCGGACAGGGTGACAATCAGCCCCAGCATTTT	CSARRLGQGDNQPQHF
.	many	TRBV6-2/TRBV6-3	TRBJ2-7	TGTGCCAGCAGTTACGGGAACTACGAGCAGTACTTC	CASSYGNYEQYF
TRBD1	many	TRBV11-2	TRBJ1-1	TGTGCCAGCAGCTTAGGGGACAGGGGCTCGAAAGCATACACTGAAGCTTTCTTT	CASSLGDRGSKAYTEAFF
.	many	TRBV28	TRBJ1-2	TGTGCCAGCAGCCCCGTAGGAACTAACTATGGCTACACCTTC	CASSPVGTNYGYTF
.	many	TRBV6-1	TRBJ1-3	TGTGCCAGTAAATACAGGGGAAACACCATATATTTT	CASKYRGNTIYF
TRBD1	.	TRBV12-3/TRBV12-4	TRBJ1-2	TGTGCCAGCAGTTGGACGGGGACAGGGGATGGCTACACCTTC	CASSWTGTGDGYTF
.	many	TRBV12-3/TRBV12-4	TRBJ2-1	TGTGCCAGCAGTTGGACCAGAATGGGTGAGCAGTTCTTC	CASSWTRMGEQFF
.	.	TRBV5-6	TRBJ2-3	TGTGCCAGCAGCTTGGTTACAGGGTTTCAGTATTTT	CASSLVTGFQYF
.	many	TRBV3-1	TRBJ2-5	TGTGCCAGCAGCCAAGATAGCGAGACCCAGTACTTC	CASSQDSETQYF
.	many	TRBV27	TRBJ1-2	TGTGCCAGCAGTTCTAGGGAAATCTATGGCTACACCTTC	CASSSREIYGYTF
TRBD1	many	TRBV5-1	TRBJ1-1	TGCGCCAGCAGCTTGGGGGGACAGGGTTTGTCCGCTGAAGCTTTCTTT	CASSLGGQGLSAEAFF
.	.	TRBV13	TRBJ2-1	TGTGCCAGCAGCTTAGGCCTGTCAGGGGTGCGGTACCTCAATGAGCAGTTCTTC	CASSLGLSGVRYLNEQFF
TRBD1	.	TRBV6-1	TRBJ2-2	TGTGCCAGCCTGGACGCTGACAGGGGGGACACCGGGGAGCTGTTTTTT	CASLDADRGDTGELFF
.	few	TRBV14	TRBJ2-1	TGTGCCAGCAGCCAGATGACCGGGACCCAATACAATGGGCAGTTCTTC	CASSQMTGTQYNGQFF
TRBD1	.	TRBV6-5	TRBJ2-2	TGTGCCAGCAGTTACTCAGCCCCACAGGGGGCGTTCGCCGGGGAGCTGTTTTTT	CASSYSAPQGAFAGELFF
TRBD2	.	TRBV3-1	TRBJ2-5	TGCGCCAGCAGTGCCCTAGCGGGGGGGCAGGGGACCCAGTACTTC	CASSALAGGQGTQYF
.	many	TRBV11-2	TRBJ2-2	TGTGCCAGCAGCCCTGGGGGGGCTTACGGGGAGCTGTTTTTT	CASSPGGAYGELFF
.	many	TRBV18	TRBJ1-5	TGTGCCAGCTCACCACTCCCACAGAGCAGCCCCGGAGTCCAGCCCCAGCATTTT	CASSPLPQSSPGVQPQHF
.	.	TRBV2	TRBJ1-1	TGTGCCAGCAGATGGGGACCGGGCATGGGGGGGGGTGAAGCTTTCTTT	CASRWGPGMGGGEAFF
TRBD1	many	TRBV28	TRBJ1-1	TGTGCCAGCACTGCGTTCGGGACAGTTCGGAACACTGAAGCTTTCTTT	CASTAFGTVRNTEAFF
TRBD2	many	TRBV3-1	TRBJ2-1	TGTGCCAGCAGCTTGGGACTAGGACACTACAATGAGCAGTTCTTC	CASSLGLGHYNEQFF
TRBD1	few	TRBV6-1	TRBJ2-7	TGTGCCAGCAGGTTCCGCGGAATCGGACAGGGAATTTACGAGCAGTACTTC	CASRFRGIGQGIYEQYF
TRBD2	many	TRBV7-3	TRBJ2-1	TGTGCCAGCAGCTTAACGGCGGTAGCGGGGTTCGATGAGCAGTTCTTC	CASSLTAVAGFDEQFF
.	many	TRBV7-2	TRBJ2-5	TGTGCCAGCAGCTTCCTCAGGGGGGGCAGTGAGACCCAGTACTTC	CASSFLRGGSETQYF
.	many	TRBV7-3	TRBJ1-1	TGTGCCAGCGCGGGGCAGGTGAACACTGAAGCTTTCTTT	CASAGQVNTEAFF
.	.	TRBV5-5	TRBJ1-1	TGTGCCAGCAAACACGGTGGAGGGGGGAACACTGAAGCTTTCTTT	CASKHGGGGNTEAFF
.	many	TRBV4-2	TRBJ2-7	TGTGCCAGCAGCCGACATGGGGGTAGCTCTCCGGGCTACGAGCAGTACTTC	CASSRHGGSSPGYEQYF
TRBD2	many	TRBV6-1	TRBJ2-7	TGTGCCAGCAGGGGGGGGGACTACGAGCAGTACTTC	CASRGGDYEQYF
TRBD1	few	TRBV12-3/TRBV12-4	TRBJ2-2	TGTGCCAGCAGCTCTACAGGGGCCACCGGGGAGCTGTTTTTT	CASSSTGATGELFF
TRBD1	many	TRBV12-5	TRBJ2-3	TGTGCTAGTGGTTTGCCCTCGGACAGGCGCACAGATACGCAGTATTTT	CASGLPSDRRTDTQYF
.	many	TRBV6-1	TRBJ2-7	TGTGCCAGCAGTGAAAGGGGGTTTAGCTACGAGCAGTACTTC	CASSERGFSYEQYF
.	many	TRBV29-1	TRBJ2-3	TGCAGCGTCCACTGGCCTGGTCTAATGGTCGGCACAGATACGCAGTATTTT	CSVHWPGLMVGTDTQYF
.	many	TRBV28	TRBJ1-2	TGTGCCAGCAGCCTACTGGGTACTAGCGGCTACACCTTC	CASSLLGTSGYTF
TRBD1	many	TRBV2	TRBJ1-1	TGTGCCAGCAGTGCACCCTCGGGGACAGGGACCACTGAAGCTTTCTTT	CASSAPSGTGTTEAFF
.	many	TRBV7-8	TRBJ2-1	TGTGCCAGCAGCCAAGGCTTCCTCGGCACTGAGCAGTTCTTC	CASSQGFLGTEQFF
TRBD2	few	TRBV20-1	TRBJ2-7	TGCAGTGCTAGAGGGGCGGGGGGCTCCTACGAGCAGTACTTC	CSARGAGGSYEQYF